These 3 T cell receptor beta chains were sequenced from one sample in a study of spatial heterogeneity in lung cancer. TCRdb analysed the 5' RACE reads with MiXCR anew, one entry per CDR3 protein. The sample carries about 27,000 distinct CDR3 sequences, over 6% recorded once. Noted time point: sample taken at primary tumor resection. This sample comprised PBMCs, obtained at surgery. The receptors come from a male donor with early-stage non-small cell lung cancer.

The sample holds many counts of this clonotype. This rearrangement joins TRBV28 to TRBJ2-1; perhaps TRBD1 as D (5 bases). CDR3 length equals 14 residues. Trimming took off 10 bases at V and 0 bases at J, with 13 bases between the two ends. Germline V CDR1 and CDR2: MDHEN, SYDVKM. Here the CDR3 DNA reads TGTGCCACTCAGGGATTCTCCTCCTACAATGAGCAGTTCTTC. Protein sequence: CATQGFSSYNEQFF.

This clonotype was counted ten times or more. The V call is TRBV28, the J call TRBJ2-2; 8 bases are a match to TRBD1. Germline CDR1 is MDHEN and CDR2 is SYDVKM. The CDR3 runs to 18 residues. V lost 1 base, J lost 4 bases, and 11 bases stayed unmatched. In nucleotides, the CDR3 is TGTGCCAGCAGTTTATCCCCCGGACAGGGACGCGTCACCGGGGAGCTGTTTTTT. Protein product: CASSLSPGQGRVTGELFF.

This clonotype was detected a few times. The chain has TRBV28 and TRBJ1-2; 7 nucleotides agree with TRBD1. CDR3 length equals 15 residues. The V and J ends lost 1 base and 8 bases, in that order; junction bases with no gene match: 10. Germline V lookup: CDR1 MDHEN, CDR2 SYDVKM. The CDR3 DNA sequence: TGTGCCAGCAGTTTATATGTTCCGGGGACAGTCGGCTACACCTTC. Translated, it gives CASSLYVPGTVGYTF.